This entry describes one T cell receptor (beta chain). These data are taken from a study of blood T cell repertoires in COVID-19. For the study at large: The United States, Italy and Spain were the sources of the acute and convalescent COVID-19 samples. The analysed material was cDNA or gDNA that came from T cells, B-cell-depleted T cells, or PBMCs.

Germline lookup yields CDR1 KGHSH and CDR2 LQKENI. Trimming shortened V by 5 bases and J by 2 bases, and 13 bases separated the two germline ends. The CDR3 contains 15 residues. As originally analysed: Reference gene primer amplification gave estimated nucleated cell counts. TCRdb's table, derived via immunoSEQ multiplex PCR, lists solely in-frame clones and lacks some. V, J and clone size are taken as reported in that table, and D and trimming were inferred from the DNA itself. The table shows hundreds of thousands of clones, with approximately 92% occurring only once. Each participant's cohort was designated according to participant-reported clinical history.

The origin of this receptor is a man aged 25 to 45 who had recovered from COVID-19. The chain couples TRBV18 to TRBJ1-5; no clear D. Sequencing was carried out using PBMCs or T cells enriched from blood (not recorded which). This chain's CDR3 is CASSTGREGNQPQHF. DNA for the CDR3: TGTGCCAGCTCAACGGGGAGGGAGGGCAATCAGCCCCAGCATTTT.